These 5 T cell receptor beta chains came from one sample sequenced in a study of CD8+ T cells in alopecia areata. The treatment was: oral pan-JAK inhibitor, 5-10 mg twice daily. Extraction and reverse transcription of RNA yielded cDNA as the sequencing template. The data were produced by immunoSEQ multiplex PCR, yet TCRdb's version contains in-frame clones alone and is incomplete. The repertoire holds about 190,000 clones, with roughly three fifths as singletons. Specimen: CD8+ T cells sorted from blood, collected at week 24, from a patient treated with tofacitinib. The receptors were gathered from a human donor with alopecia areata.

This clone was seen only a few times. This chain links TRBV7-8 with TRBJ2-1, with 7 bases aligning to TRBD1. The CDR3 is 19 residues long. V was pared by 6 bases and J by 0 bases, with 17 bases of the junction left unmatched. CDR1 and CDR2 from the germline V gene are SGHVS and FQNEAQ. CDR3 DNA: TGTGCCAGCAGGAACCGGGACAGAGTCCTTGATTTCTCCTACAATGAGCAGTTCTTC. Its protein is CASRNRDRVLDFSYNEQFF.

This chain uses TRBV13 with TRBJ1-2, with 9 bases identical to TRBD1. The CDR3 spans 14 residues. Germline loops: CDR1 PRHDT, CDR2 FYEKMQ (reference sequence). V shed 5 bases and J 2 bases; nucleotides not matched to a gene: 3. The CDR3 protein is CASSPGQGNYGYTF. The CDR3 DNA sequence: TGTGCCAGCAGCCCCGGACAGGGGAACTATGGCTACACCTTC.

This clone has just a few counts. The chain has TRBV7-9 and TRBJ1-3; D remains ambiguous. Between the trimmed V and J ends, which lost 2 bases and 0 bases, there was a span of 8 bases. The CDR3 is 15 residues long. The germline V gene encodes CDR1 SEHNR and CDR2 FQNEAQ (reference sequence). This CDR3 reads CASSLSNLSGNTIYF. The CDR3 coding sequence is TGTGCCAGCAGCTTAAGTAATCTCTCTGGAAACACCATATATTTT.

The chain carries TRBV21-1 and TRBJ2-1; the listed D gene, TRBD2, was not tested against the DNA. TRBV21-1 is classified as a pseudogene. The CDR3 sequence is 16 residues long. CDR3 protein: CASSPPASPIYNEQFF. DNA of the CDR3: TGTGCCAGCAGCCCCCCGGCTAGCCCCATCTACAATGAGCAGTTCTTC.

V is TRBV9 and J is TRBJ1-2; D is uncertain. The CDR3 is made up of 14 amino acids. Germline-derived CDR1 and CDR2 are SGDLS and YYNGEE. Trimming shortened V by 0 bases and J by 3 bases, and 9 bases separated the two germline ends. CDR3 sequence (DNA): TGTGCCAGCAGCGTAGGGAGTGGGGACTATGGCTACACCTTC. Its protein is CASSVGSGDYGYTF.